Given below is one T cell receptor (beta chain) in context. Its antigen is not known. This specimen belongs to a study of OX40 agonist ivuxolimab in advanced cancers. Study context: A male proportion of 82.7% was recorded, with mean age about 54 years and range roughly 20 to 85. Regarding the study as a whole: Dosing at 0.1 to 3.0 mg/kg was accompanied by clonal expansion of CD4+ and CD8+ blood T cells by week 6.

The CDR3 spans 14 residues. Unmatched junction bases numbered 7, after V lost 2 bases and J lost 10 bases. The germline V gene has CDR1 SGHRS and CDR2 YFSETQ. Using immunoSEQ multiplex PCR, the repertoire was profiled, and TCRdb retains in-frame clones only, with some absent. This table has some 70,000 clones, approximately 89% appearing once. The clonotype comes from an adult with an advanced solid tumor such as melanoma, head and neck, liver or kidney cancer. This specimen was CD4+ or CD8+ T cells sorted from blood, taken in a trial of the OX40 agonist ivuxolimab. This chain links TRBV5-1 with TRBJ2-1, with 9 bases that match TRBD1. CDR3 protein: CASSFGTGLDEQFF. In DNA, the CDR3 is TGCGCCAGCAGCTTCGGGACAGGGCTGGACGAGCAGTTCTTC.